One sample yielded the 7 T cell receptor beta chains listed below, sequenced in a study of identical twins. From the 5' RACE reads, TCRdb called clonotypes with MiXCR, one entry per CDR3 protein. The table has approximately 230,000 distinct CDR3 sequences, 6% to 7% seen once. These data were likewise used in another study, on T cells expressing NK-cell markers.

Sequenced sample: CD8+ T cells sorted from blood. These receptors all come from a woman younger than 30 in good health.

This clonotype was observed many times. This chain joins TRBV4-3 and TRBJ2-1, with 9 bases aligning to TRBD2. The CDR3 length is 16 residues. Germline V gene lookup returns CDR1 LGHNA and CDR2 YSLEER. Unmatched junction bases numbered 5, after V lost 1 base and J lost 4 bases. CDR3: CASSQVAGGAYNEQFF. The CDR3, as DNA: TGCGCCAGCAGCCAAGTGGCGGGAGGGGCTTACAATGAGCAGTTCTTC.

The V and J genes are TRBV20-1 and TRBJ2-1, with unresolved D. Germline lookup yields CDR1 DFQATT and CDR2 SNEGSKA (reference sequence). This CDR3 is built from 11 residues. V lost 5 bases to trimming and J lost 2 bases, with 4 bases between them. CDR3 protein: CSALAYNEQFF. CDR3 in DNA: TGCAGTGCTCTAGCCTACAATGAGCAGTTCTTC.

This clonotype has just a few counts. This chain links TRBV4-3 with TRBJ2-2; no clear D gene. Trimming cost V 8 bases and J 2 bases, with 3 bases left between them. In germline, CDR1 is LGHNA, CDR2 YSLEER. This CDR3 contains 11 residues. The CDR3 loop is CASGNTGELFF. The CDR3, as DNA: TGCGCCAGCGGTAACACCGGGGAGCTGTTTTTT.

This clonotype was counted only a few times. The CDR3 spells CASTHLARLEGNTEAFF. CDR3 nucleotide sequence: TGTGCCAGCACCCACTTAGCCCGCCTCGAGGGCAACACTGAAGCTTTCTTT. This chain uses TRBV6-1 with TRBJ1-1; D ambiguous. This CDR3 is 17 amino acids long. V dropped 7 bases and J dropped 2 bases, with 23 bases sitting between them. The germline CDR1 and CDR2 sequences are MNHNS and SASEGT.

This clonotype was detected a few times. The rearrangement joins TRBV27 to TRBJ1-6; unclear D gene. This CDR3 is built from 16 residues. The germline V gene encodes CDR1 MNHEY and CDR2 SMNVEV (reference sequence). The ends were cut back, 6 bases at V and 7 bases at J, with 19 bases in the middle. The CDR3 DNA follows: TGTGCCAGCAGAACCTTCATAGGGTCATTCAATTCACCCCTCCACTTT. Translated: CASRTFIGSFNSPLHF.

This clonotype was found a few times. CDR3 nucleotide sequence: TGTGCCAGCAGCTTAGTTAGCGGGGGGGCGCGCGAGCAGTACTTC. It codes for CASSLVSGGAREQYF. J is TRBJ2-7 and V is TRBV7-8, with 11 bases lining up with TRBD2. Trimming took 1 base from V and 6 from J; bases not matched to a gene: 5. This CDR3 has 15 residues. Germline V gives CDR1 SGHVS, CDR2 FQNEAQ.

CDR3 loop: CASSLLSLYGYTF. In nucleotides, the CDR3 is TGTGCCAGCAGCTTACTCTCCCTCTATGGCTACACCTTC. The genes are TRBV11-2 and TRBJ1-2; no firm D call. Germline V CDR1 and CDR2: SGHAT, FQNNGV. This CDR3 has 13 amino acids. V shed 2 bases and J shed 4 bases, with 8 bases lying between them.